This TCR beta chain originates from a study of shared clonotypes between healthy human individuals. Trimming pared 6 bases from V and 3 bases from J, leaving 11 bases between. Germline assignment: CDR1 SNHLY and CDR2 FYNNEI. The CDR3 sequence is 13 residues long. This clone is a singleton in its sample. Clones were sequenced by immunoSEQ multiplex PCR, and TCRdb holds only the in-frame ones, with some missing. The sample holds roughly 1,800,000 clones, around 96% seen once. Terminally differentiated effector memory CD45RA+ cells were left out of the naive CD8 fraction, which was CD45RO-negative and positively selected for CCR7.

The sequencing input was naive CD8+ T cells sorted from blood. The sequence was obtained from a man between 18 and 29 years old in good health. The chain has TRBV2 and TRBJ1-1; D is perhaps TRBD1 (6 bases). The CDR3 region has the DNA TGTGCCAGCAGATACAGGGTGGACACTGAAGCTTTCTTT. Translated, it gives CASRYRVDTEAFF. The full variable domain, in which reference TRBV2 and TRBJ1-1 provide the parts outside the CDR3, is EPEVTQTPSHQVTQMGQEVILRCVPISNHLYFYWYRQILGQKVEFLVSFYNNEISEKSEIFDDQFSVERPDGSNFTLKIRSTKLEDSAMYFCASRYRVDTEAFFGQGTRLTVV.